This T cell receptor (beta chain) was documented in a study of response to subunit inactivated influenza vaccine. This clonotype showed up just a few times. The CDR3 has 12 amino acids. V lost 1 base and J lost 7, with 8 bases in between. Germline V gives CDR1 SEHNR, CDR2 FQNEAQ (reference sequence). TCRdb used MiXCR to reprocess the RT-PCR reads, holding one entry per CDR3 protein. Among more than 150,000 distinct CDR3 sequences listed, approximately 11% were seen once. Sequenced material: CD8+ T cells sorted from PBMCs, taken approximately 25 months after vaccination. V gene TRBV7-9 combines with J gene TRBJ2-7; D call uncertain. This TCR came from a man between 50 and 69 years old who received an inactivated influenza vaccine. CDR3 protein: CASSLDRAEQYF. The CDR3 nucleotides are TGTGCCAGCAGCTTAGATCGAGCGGAGCAGTACTTC.